The entry below describes one TCR beta chain. The data were obtained in a study of blood T cell repertoires in COVID-19. The CDR3 loop spans 14 amino acids. The ends lost 4 bases at V and 8 bases at J; junction bases unmatched: 8. Germline V gene lookup returns CDR1 SGHNT and CDR2 YYREEE (reference sequence). Here immunoSEQ multiplex PCR was the method, and the copy in TCRdb shows in-frame clones only, minus some. The repertoire includes 250,000 or so clones, nearly 90% of them detected once, and 10% to 11% sits in the top ten. The sample was PBMCs or T cells enriched from blood (not recorded which). The receptor comes from a man between 25 and 39 years old who had recovered from COVID-19. J is TRBJ1-2 and V is TRBV5-4, with 10 nucleotides matching TRBD1. Here the CDR3 reads CASSIEGQGYGYTF. CDR3 in DNA: TGTGCCAGCAGCATCGAGGGACAGGGGTACGGCTACACCTTC.